This is a list of T cell receptor beta chains from one sample in a study of CD8 T cells in ankylosing spondylitis. TCRdb used MiXCR to reprocess the 5' RACE reads, holding one entry per CDR3 protein. The data hold around 440,000 distinct CDR3 sequences, with 17% observed a single time. The sequenced sample was blood, either unsorted or a sorted T cell fraction (not recorded which). These receptor sequences come from a male donor with ankylosing spondylitis. Each CDR3 is given with its conserved first and last residue. Each record gives: V gene, clone size, J gene, D gene, CDR3 DNA, CDR3 protein. A D gene is named only where the DNA matches it firmly. Size is stated for part of the rows, as once, few or many counts, or as a class when the clone is expanded.

TRBV7-3	-	TRBJ2-3	TRBD1	TGTGCCAGCAGCTCCGGGACAGCCACAGATACGCAGTATTTT	CASSSGTATDTQYF
TRBV15	few	TRBJ1-1	-	TGTGCCACCAGCGCGGGTGAAACCTACACTGAAGCTTTCTTT	CATSAGETYTEAFF
TRBV7-9	-	TRBJ1-2	-	TGTGCCAGCAGCTTGGGAGGCAGCTCTTATGGCTACACCTTC	CASSLGGSSYGYTF
TRBV5-1	few	TRBJ2-1	TRBD2	TGCGCCAGCAGCACCGGGGGGGGGTCCTACAATGAGCAGTTCTTC	CASSTGGGSYNEQFF
TRBV9	-	TRBJ2-1	TRBD2	TGTGCCAGCACCGAAACTGCTGCGGGGGGGCGCAATGAGCAGTTCTTC	CASTETAAGGRNEQFF
TRBV20-1	-	TRBJ2-5	TRBD2	TGCAGTGCCTGGGGTAGCGGGGGGGTGGGCGAGACCCAGTACTTC	CSAWGSGGVGETQYF
TRBV7-9	-	TRBJ2-3	-	TGTGCCAGCAGCTTACGCCCCAGAGGCACAGATACGCAGTATTTT	CASSLRPRGTDTQYF
TRBV12-3/TRBV12-4	-	TRBJ2-1	-	TGTGCCAGCAGTTTAATTATGGGCAGGGTCAATGAGCAGTTCTTC	CASSLIMGRVNEQFF
TRBV7-3	-	TRBJ2-3	TRBD2	TGTGCCAGCAGTCTTACTGCGGGGGGGTACACAGATACGCAGTATTTT	CASSLTAGGYTDTQYF
TRBV12-3/TRBV12-4	-	TRBJ1-6	-	TGTGCCAGCACATTGCAGGATAATTCACCCCTCCACTTT	CASTLQDNSPLHF
TRBV7-2	-	TRBJ2-3	-	TGTGCCAGCAGCTTAGCGATCGCTCGAGATACGCAGTATTTT	CASSLAIARDTQYF
TRBV7-2	few	TRBJ1-1	-	TGTGCCAGCAGCTTGGTCGGGCCGAACACTGAAGCTTTCTTT	CASSLVGPNTEAFF
TRBV5-4	-	TRBJ2-7	-	TGTGCCAGCAGCCTCCGGGACAAATCTTCCTACGAGCAGTACTTC	CASSLRDKSSYEQYF
TRBV29-1	many	TRBJ2-1	TRBD2	TGCAGCGTTGATACTAGCGGGGGGGCCTACAATGAGCAGTTCTTC	CSVDTSGGAYNEQFF
TRBV7-2	few	TRBJ1-2	-	TGTGCCAGCAGCTACAGGGTTGGAGGCAACTATGGCTACACCTTC	CASSYRVGGNYGYTF
TRBV11-3	-	TRBJ2-7	TRBD1	TGTGCCAGCAGCCAGAGAGGGACAGGGGGAAACGAGCAGTACTTC	CASSQRGTGGNEQYF
TRBV19	-	TRBJ1-1	-	TGTGCCAGTAGTATCGGCGGCAGCAACCCGAACACTGAAGCTTTCTTT	CASSIGGSNPNTEAFF
TRBV5-5	few	TRBJ1-3	-	TGTGCCAGCACCTGGGGGGGTTCCGGAAACACCATATATTTT	CASTWGGSGNTIYF
TRBV20-1	-	TRBJ2-7	-	TGCAGTGCCAGTACCTCGGGGGCCGGGGCCTACGAGCAGTACTTC	CSASTSGAGAYEQYF
TRBV20-1	-	TRBJ2-2	-	TGCAGTGCTAGAGGCCCCCTAGCAGCGAACACCGGGGAGCTGTTTTTT	CSARGPLAANTGELFF
TRBV6-6	-	TRBJ2-1	TRBD2	TGTGCCAGCAGGCGCGGGAGGGAGGGTGAGCAGTTCTTC	CASRRGREGEQFF
TRBV12-3/TRBV12-4	many	TRBJ2-5	-	TGTGCCAGCAGTACTGGCCAAGAGACCCAGTACTTC	CASSTGQETQYF
TRBV5-1	few	TRBJ2-2	-	TGCGCCAGCAGCTCATCAGGGTTCCGTAAAACCGGGGAGCTGTTTTTT	CASSSSGFRKTGELFF
TRBV11-3	-	TRBJ2-1	-	TGTGCCAGCAGCTTAGGGCCAGCGGCTTCCTACAATGAGCAGTTCTTC	CASSLGPAASYNEQFF
TRBV5-1	-	TRBJ2-3	-	TGCGCCAGCAGCTTGGCAAACCAGCCAGGCGCAGATACGCAGTATTTT	CASSLANQPGADTQYF
TRBV12-3/TRBV12-4	many	TRBJ1-1	-	TGTGCCAGCAGTTTAAGGAAGAACACTGAAGCTTTCTTT	CASSLRKNTEAFF
TRBV20-1	few	TRBJ2-5	-	TGCAGTGCTAGAGTGACAGATCGAGGGTGGGCCCAAGAGACCCAGTACTTC	CSARVTDRGWAQETQYF
TRBV4-1	many	TRBJ2-3	-	TGCGCCAGCAGCGGGGGAGTCAGTACAGATACGCAGTATTTT	CASSGGVSTDTQYF
TRBV5-6	-	TRBJ2-5	-	TGTGCCAGTTCTGGTCTCCAAGAGACCCAGTACTTC	CASSGLQETQYF
TRBV5-1	many	TRBJ2-5	TRBD2	TGCGCCAGCAGCTTGGATGGGACTAGCGGGAGTTGGGAGACCCAGTACTTC	CASSLDGTSGSWETQYF
TRBV14	-	TRBJ1-6	-	TGTGCCAGCAGCCAAGCTGTTGGTTCACCCCTCCACTTT	CASSQAVGSPLHF
TRBV12-3/TRBV12-4	many	TRBJ1-5	-	TGTGCCAGCAGTTTGAGCTCAGGGGCCGGGAATCAGCCCCAGCATTTT	CASSLSSGAGNQPQHF
TRBV6-5	few	TRBJ2-7	-	TGTGCCAGCAGTTACACGACAGGCGCCTACGAGCAGTACTTC	CASSYTTGAYEQYF
TRBV10-2	-	TRBJ1-5	-	TGCGCCAGCAGTGAAAGGCAAAGAGGGGGCAATCAGCCCCAGCATTTT	CASSERQRGGNQPQHF
TRBV4-1	few	TRBJ1-4	-	TGCGCCAGCAGCCAAGACGGGACGTCTGCAACTAATGAAAAACTGTTTTTT	CASSQDGTSATNEKLFF
TRBV28	-	TRBJ2-7	-	TGTGCCAGCAGTCCCCATTCCCCCGGGACAAGGAACGAGCAGTACTTC	CASSPHSPGTRNEQYF
TRBV5-1	-	TRBJ2-7	TRBD2	TGCGCCAGCCAACAGGGAACTAGCGGTAGCTCCTACGAGCAGTACTTC	CASQQGTSGSSYEQYF
TRBV15	-	TRBJ1-3	-	TGTGCCACCAGCAGTCGACTCAACTCTGGAAACACCATATATTTT	CATSSRLNSGNTIYF
TRBV4-1	-	TRBJ2-3	-	TGCGCCAGCAGCCAAGACGATGAACTCACAGATACGCAGTATTTT	CASSQDDELTDTQYF
TRBV20-1	-	TRBJ1-4	-	TGCAGTGCTAGGGCAGAAAAACTGTTTTTT	CSARAEKLFF
TRBV20-1	few	TRBJ1-1	-	TGCAGTGCTGTGAGGGCGCCGAACACTGAAGCTTTCTTT	CSAVRAPNTEAFF